The entry below gives a single TCR beta chain sequence along with its context. There is no known antigen for this receptor. No quality values exist for individual bases; no much larger clone is one base distant. The entry originates in a study of cytotoxic CD8 clonotypes in ibrutinib-treated CLL (dated by TCRdb to about 2021). About the investigation overall: The cohort had 11 relapsed/refractory and around 15 treatment-naive patients; about 17 were IGHV unmutated. Partial responses were observed in about 24 patients and complete responses in 2; after a median follow-up of around 68 months, remission was maintained in 15 or so patients and progression was observed in approximately 12. Response samples were taken after a median of 12 months on treatment, ranging from roughly 6 to 36 months. On average, each sample yielded around 230,000 productive templates and under 95,000 productive rearrangements. Of the 90 or so participants in the trial, roughly 26 had longitudinal samples available. Cryopreserved peripheral blood mononuclear cells were collected before treatment, at response, and at either disease progression or sustained remission. Every sample from remission and from progressive disease was obtained while the patients were still on ibrutinib. The research as a whole found: Lymph node repertoires were not examined, and the timing of sampling was not matched between patients in sustained remission and those whose disease progressed. Baseline clonality exceeded that of age-matched healthy donors and correlated strongly with circulating CD8+ T-cell counts. Public clonotypes were rare and either shrank or stayed stable during treatment, and the rise in clonality at ibrutinib response reflected expansion of private clonotypes. At ibrutinib response clonality went up, during sustained remission it held steady, and at progression it dropped back toward baseline.

The time point label here, explained by the study, means: roughly 2 years on ibrutinib. For TCR beta library preparation, roughly 2 micrograms of genomic DNA were extracted from the cryopreserved PBMCs. Longitudinal blood samples from CLL patients receiving ibrutinib monotherapy were subjected to high-throughput TCR beta sequencing. The patients took part in an open-label, single-center phase 2 trial of ibrutinib monotherapy. In the germline V gene, CDR1 corresponds to MGHDK and CDR2 to SYGVNS. The junction carries 20 bases between V and J, which are trimmed by 10 bases and 5 bases respectively. The CDR3 contains 14 residues, cysteine and phenylalanine counted. Kept here is only the CDR3 DNA, which spans 42 bases and is read in frame from base 1. The goal of deep resolution MiSeq sequencing was a depth between 1 in 1 million and 1 in 200,000 T cells, and coverage averaged 10x per clonotype. The immunoSEQ hsTCRB Kit was used to generate the TCR beta libraries. As for how the authors treated the data: The data were analyzed with ImmunoSEQ Analyzer and ImmunoSEQ Data Assistant, and V, D and J gene assignments followed IMGT definitions. Clonality, which ranges from 0 to 1, was calculated as one minus the normalized Shannon entropy of productive rearrangement frequencies. Only overrepresented clonotypes making up at least 0.05% of each patient's repertoire were included in the public clonotype analysis. Some 13 age-matched healthy donor repertoires from immuneACCESS served as clonality controls. The table was pulled from immuneACCESS by TCRdb, which kept in-frame rearrangements only. Such tables lose some clones; where checked, under half of the loss comes from unresolved V genes, and the rest has no known cause. That table is the source of V, J and clone size, and D and trimming were worked out from the DNA. Within this sample are 140,000 to 150,000 clones, with about three quarters of them counted one time only. The ten largest clones add up to 4.5% to 6.5% of the sample.

The source is a human donor with chronic lymphocytic leukemia. The chain was built from TRBV25-1 and TRBJ2-5; the D segment might be TRBD1 or TRBD2, since each matches 5 bases. The input for sequencing was PBMCs, taken after 24 months of ibrutinib treatment. The base sequence is TGTGCCACCTCCGGGGTGGCAGGGACCGAGACCCAGTACTTC. It translates to CATSGVAGTETQYF.